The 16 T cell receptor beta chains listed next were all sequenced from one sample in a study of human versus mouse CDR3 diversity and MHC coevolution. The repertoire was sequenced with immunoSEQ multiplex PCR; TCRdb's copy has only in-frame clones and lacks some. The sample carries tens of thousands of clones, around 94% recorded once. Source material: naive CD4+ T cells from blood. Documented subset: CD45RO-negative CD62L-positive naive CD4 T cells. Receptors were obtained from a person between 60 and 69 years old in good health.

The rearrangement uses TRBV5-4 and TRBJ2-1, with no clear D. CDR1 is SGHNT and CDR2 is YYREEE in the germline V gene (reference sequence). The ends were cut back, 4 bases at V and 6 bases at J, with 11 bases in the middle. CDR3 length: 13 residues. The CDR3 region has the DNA TGTGCCAGCAGCCCCTTATCCGGCAATGAGCAGTTCTTC. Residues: CASSPLSGNEQFF.

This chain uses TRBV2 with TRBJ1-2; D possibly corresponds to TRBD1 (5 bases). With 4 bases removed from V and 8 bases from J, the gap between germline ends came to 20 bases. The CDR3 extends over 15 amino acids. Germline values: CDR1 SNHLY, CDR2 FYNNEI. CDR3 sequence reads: CASSGPRGREEGYTF. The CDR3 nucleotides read TGTGCCAGCAGTGGCCCGCGGGGACGGGAGGAAGGCTACACCTTC.

The CDR3 is CASSLRLAGPDTQYF. The CDR3 bases are TGTGCCAGCAGCTTAAGACTAGCGGGCCCAGATACGCAGTATTTT. V and J are TRBV7-2 and TRBJ2-3, with 10 bases matching TRBD2. J was trimmed by 4 bases and V by 2 bases; bases with no gene match: 3. From germline, CDR1 is SGHTA and CDR2 FQGNSA. This CDR3 region has 15 residues.

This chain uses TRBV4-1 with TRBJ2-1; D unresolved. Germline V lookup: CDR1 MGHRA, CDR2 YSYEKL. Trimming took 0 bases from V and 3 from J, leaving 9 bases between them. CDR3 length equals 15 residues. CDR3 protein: CASSQEDSSYNEQFF. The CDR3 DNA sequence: TGCGCCAGCAGCCAAGAAGATTCTAGCTACAATGAGCAGTTCTTC.

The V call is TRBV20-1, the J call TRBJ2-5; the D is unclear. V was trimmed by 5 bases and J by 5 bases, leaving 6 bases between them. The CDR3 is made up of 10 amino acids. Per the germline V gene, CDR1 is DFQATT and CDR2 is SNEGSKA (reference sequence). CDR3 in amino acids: CSAHRETQYF. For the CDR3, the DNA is TGCAGTGCTCACCGGGAGACCCAGTACTTC.

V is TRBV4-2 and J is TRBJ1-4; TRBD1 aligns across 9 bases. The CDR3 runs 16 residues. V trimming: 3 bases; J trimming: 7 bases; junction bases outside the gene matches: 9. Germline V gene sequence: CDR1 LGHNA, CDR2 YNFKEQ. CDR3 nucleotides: TGTGCCAGCAGCCACCCAAAAGGACAGGGGCCTGAAAAACTGTTTTTT. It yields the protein CASSHPKGQGPEKLFF.

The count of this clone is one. CDR3 protein: CSTSSGRGSPLHF. The CDR3 nucleotides read TGCAGCACCTCCTCAGGGCGTGGTTCACCCCTCCACTTT. The rearrangement joins TRBV29-1 to TRBJ1-6, with D possibly TRBD1 on 5 matching bases. Germline loops: CDR1 SQVTM, CDR2 ANQGSEA. Deletions cut 8 bases from V and 9 bases from J, with 17 bases between. CDR3 length equals 13 residues.

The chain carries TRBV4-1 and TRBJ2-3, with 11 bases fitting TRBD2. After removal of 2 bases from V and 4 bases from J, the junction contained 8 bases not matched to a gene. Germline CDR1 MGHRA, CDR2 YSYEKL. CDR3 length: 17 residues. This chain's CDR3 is CASSQPTLAGGADTQYF. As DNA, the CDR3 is TGCGCCAGCAGCCAACCCACCCTAGCGGGAGGTGCAGATACGCAGTATTTT.

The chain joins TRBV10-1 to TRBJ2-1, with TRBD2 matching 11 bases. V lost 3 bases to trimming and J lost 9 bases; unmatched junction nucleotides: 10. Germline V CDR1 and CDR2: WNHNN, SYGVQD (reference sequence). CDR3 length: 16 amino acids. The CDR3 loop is CASSESHTSGSSEQFF. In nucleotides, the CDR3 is TGCGCCAGCAGTGAATCCCATACTAGCGGGAGCAGTGAGCAGTTCTTC.

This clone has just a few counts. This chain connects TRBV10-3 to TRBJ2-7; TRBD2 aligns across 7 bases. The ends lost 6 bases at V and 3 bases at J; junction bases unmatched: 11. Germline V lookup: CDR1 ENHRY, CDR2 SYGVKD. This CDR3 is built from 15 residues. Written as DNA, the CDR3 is TGTGCCATCAGAAGCGATAGCGGGTCCGGCTACGAGCAGTACTTC. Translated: CAIRSDSGSGYEQYF.

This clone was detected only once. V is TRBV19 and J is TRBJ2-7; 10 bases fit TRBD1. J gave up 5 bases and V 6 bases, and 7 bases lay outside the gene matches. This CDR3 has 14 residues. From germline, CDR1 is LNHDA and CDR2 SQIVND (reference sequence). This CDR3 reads CASRRDRGFNEQYF. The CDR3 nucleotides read TGTGCCAGTAGGAGGGACAGGGGATTCAACGAGCAGTACTTC.

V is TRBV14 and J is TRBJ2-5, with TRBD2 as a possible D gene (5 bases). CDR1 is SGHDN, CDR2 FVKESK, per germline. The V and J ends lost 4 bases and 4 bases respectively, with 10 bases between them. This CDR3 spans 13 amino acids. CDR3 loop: CASSPGIPETQYF. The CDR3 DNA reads TGTGCCAGCAGCCCCGGGATTCCAGAGACCCAGTACTTC.

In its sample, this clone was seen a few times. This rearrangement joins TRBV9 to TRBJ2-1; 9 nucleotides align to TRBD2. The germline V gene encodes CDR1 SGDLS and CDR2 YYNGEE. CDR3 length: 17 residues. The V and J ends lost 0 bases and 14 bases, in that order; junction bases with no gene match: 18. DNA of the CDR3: TGTGCCAGCAGCGTAGGACCAAAATTGGGTAGCGGGAGTGGGGAGTTCTTC. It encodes CASSVGPKLGSGSGEFF.

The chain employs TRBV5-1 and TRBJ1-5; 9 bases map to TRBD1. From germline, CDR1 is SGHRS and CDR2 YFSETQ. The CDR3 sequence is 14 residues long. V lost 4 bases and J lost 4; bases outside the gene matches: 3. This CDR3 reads CASSPGTGNQPQHF. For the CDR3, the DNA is TGCGCCAGCAGCCCCGGGACAGGGAATCAGCCCCAGCATTTT. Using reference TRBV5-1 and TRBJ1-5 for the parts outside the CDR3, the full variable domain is KAGVTQTPRYLIKTRGQQVTLSCSPISGHRSVSWYQQTPGQGLQFLFEYFSETQRNKGNFPGRFSGRQFSNSRSEMNVSTLELGDSALYLCASSPGTGNQPQHFGDGTRLSIL.

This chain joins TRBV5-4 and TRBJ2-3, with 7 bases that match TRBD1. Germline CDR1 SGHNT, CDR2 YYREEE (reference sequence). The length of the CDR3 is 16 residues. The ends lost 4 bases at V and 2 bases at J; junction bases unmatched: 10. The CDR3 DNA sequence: TGTGCCAGCAGCATTGGAGGCAGGGGGTTCACAGATACGCAGTATTTT. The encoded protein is CASSIGGRGFTDTQYF.

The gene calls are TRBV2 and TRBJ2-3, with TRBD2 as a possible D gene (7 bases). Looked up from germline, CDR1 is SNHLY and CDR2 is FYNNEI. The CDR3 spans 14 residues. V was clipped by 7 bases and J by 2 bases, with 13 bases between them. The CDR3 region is CASNRGGDTDTQYF. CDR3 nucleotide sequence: TGTGCCAGCAATCGAGGGGGGGACACAGATACGCAGTATTTT.